Listed below are T cell receptor beta chains from one sample, sequenced in a study of immune heterogeneity within non-small cell lung tumors. From the multiplex PCR reads, TCRdb called clonotypes with MiXCR, one entry per CDR3 protein. The sample consists of 15,000 or so distinct CDR3 sequences, around 30% of them appearing once. Sequencing used lung tumor tissue. The receptors were gathered from a woman aged 45-65 years with non-small cell lung cancer. The CDR3 runs from the conserved cysteine through the conserved F or W. D genes are given only for firm matches. Clone size is stated in some rows and not others, as once, few, many or a class when expanded.

V	J	D	size	CDR3	DNA
TRBV20-1	TRBJ2-7	TRBD2	medium-sized	CSASPASGGFYEQYF	TGCAGTGCTAGCCCAGCTAGCGGGGGGTTCTACGAGCAGTACTTC
TRBV12-3/TRBV12-4	TRBJ2-3	TRBD2	.	CARAPPNGGGGGTDTQYF	TGTGCCAGGGCTCCCCCCAATGGCGGGGGGGGGGGGACAGATACGCAGTATTTT
TRBV28	TRBJ2-2	TRBD2	many	CASRRGILAGGKTGELFF	TGTGCCAGCAGAAGGGGGATACTAGCGGGGGGGAAAACCGGGGAGCTGTTTTTT
TRBV5-5	TRBJ1-6	.	many	CATPSPRGYYNSPLHF	TGTGCCACCCCAAGTCCCCGGGGTTACTATAATTCACCCCTCCACTTT
TRBV6-2/TRBV6-3	TRBJ1-1	TRBD1	few	CASSGGTGDPEVAFF	TGTGCCAGCAGTGGGGGGACAGGGGACCCAGAAGTGGCTTTCTTT
TRBV7-9	TRBJ2-1	TRBD1	medium-sized	CATGQGDEQFF	TGTGCCACCGGACAGGGTGATGAGCAGTTCTTC
TRBV18	TRBJ2-5	TRBD2	.	CASSPQVAGIKETQYF	TGTGCCAGCTCACCACAGGTAGCGGGAATAAAAGAGACCCAGTACTTC
TRBV5-8	TRBJ2-7	TRBD1	.	CASSLQGGAYELYF	TGTGCCAGCAGCTTACAGGGGGGCGCCTACGAGCTGTACTTC
TRBV13	TRBJ2-1	TRBD2	.	CASSLEASGREQFF	TGTGCCAGCAGCTTAGAGGCTAGCGGGAGAGAGCAGTTCTTC
TRBV27	TRBJ2-1	.	many	CASSISRGLLNEQFF	TGTGCCAGCAGTATCTCGAGGGGGTTACTCAATGAGCAGTTCTTC
TRBV10-3	TRBJ2-3	TRBD2	many	CAIRGGGGAADTQYF	TGTGCCATCAGAGGGGGCGGGGGGGCAGCAGATACGCAGTATTTT
TRBV12-3/TRBV12-4	TRBJ1-3	.	.	CASSPGRNTIYF	TGTGCCAGCAGTCCCGGTAGAAACACCATATATTTT
TRBV5-1	TRBJ2-5	.	.	CASSLVSGTLGETQYF	TGCGCCAGCAGCTTGGTGTCAGGGACCCTTGGGGAGACCCAGTACTTC
TRBV20-1	TRBJ1-1	.	.	CSASTGGRTEAFF	TGCAGTGCTAGTACCGGGGGTAGGACTGAAGCTTTCTTT
TRBV10-3	TRBJ2-1	TRBD1	many	CAISEFWGDQGALNEQFF	TGTGCCATCAGTGAGTTCTGGGGAGATCAGGGGGCCCTCAATGAGCAGTTCTTC
TRBV19	TRBJ1-5	.	many	CASSRGVGQPQHF	TGTGCCAGTAGTAGGGGGGTTGGTCAGCCCCAGCATTTT
TRBV7-9	TRBJ2-1	TRBD2	.	CASSLASGYRNEQFF	TGTGCCAGCAGCTTAGCTAGCGGGTACCGCAATGAGCAGTTCTTC
TRBV28	TRBJ1-1	.	many	CASSKSGTTNTEAFF	TGTGCCAGCAGTAAATCCGGGACAACGAACACTGAAGCTTTCTTT
TRBV7-9	TRBJ1-2	.	many	CASSHDTPRDYGYTF	TGTGCCAGCAGCCACGACACCCCCAGGGACTATGGCTACACCTTC
TRBV5-1	TRBJ2-2	TRBD1	.	CASSLGTGVSTGELFF	TGCGCCAGCAGCTTGGGGACAGGGGTGAGCACCGGGGAGCTGTTTTTT
TRBV6-2/TRBV6-3	TRBJ2-3	.	.	CASRTTGGTDTQYF	TGTGCCAGCAGAACCACTGGGGGCACAGATACGCAGTATTTT
TRBV6-1	TRBJ2-5	TRBD1	medium-sized	CASSPVKKTGEETQYF	TGTGCCAGCAGCCCCGTAAAAAAGACAGGGGAAGAGACCCAGTACTTC
TRBV12-3/TRBV12-4	TRBJ2-1	.	many	CASSTSTYNEQFF	TGTGCCAGCAGCACTAGCACCTACAATGAGCAGTTCTTC
TRBV2	TRBJ2-7	TRBD1	.	CASGDRTVYEQYF	TGTGCCAGCGGGGACAGGACCGTCTACGAGCAGTACTTC
TRBV20-1	TRBJ1-2	TRBD1	.	CSAVRQGRDGYTF	TGCAGTGCCGTTAGACAGGGTAGGGATGGCTACACCTTC
TRBV10-2	TRBJ1-5	TRBD1	few	CASSESDRGTDQPQHF	TGCGCCAGCAGTGAGTCGGACAGGGGGACGGATCAGCCCCAGCATTTT
TRBV29-1	TRBJ2-1	.	.	CSVHRGGGYNEQFF	TGCAGCGTCCATAGGGGCGGAGGGTACAATGAGCAGTTCTTC
TRBV6-1	TRBJ1-2	TRBD1	medium-sized	CASSYGAGGNYGYTF	TGTGCCAGCAGTTACGGGGCAGGGGGTAACTATGGCTACACCTTC
TRBV7-2	TRBJ2-7	TRBD1	many	CASSTGGTGGWEQYF	TGTGCCAGCAGCACCGGGGGGACAGGGGGCTGGGAGCAGTACTTC
TRBV7-6	TRBJ2-3	TRBD2	.	CASSLVGGGGGGPNSTDTQYF	TGTGCCAGCAGCTTAGTAGGGGGGGGGGGCGGGGGGCCAAATAGCACAGATACGCAGTATTTT
TRBV5-6	TRBJ2-7	.	few	CASSAGTSPYEQYF	TGTGCCAGCAGCGCCGGGACATCCCCCTACGAGCAGTACTTC
TRBV28	TRBJ1-5	.	few	CASSADTSLNQPQHF	TGTGCCAGCAGTGCTGATACCAGTCTTAATCAGCCCCAGCATTTT
TRBV30	TRBJ2-7	.	medium-sized	CAWTGSHEQYF	TGTGCCTGGACAGGGAGCCACGAGCAGTACTTC
TRBV12-3/TRBV12-4	TRBJ1-5	TRBD1	many	CASRAGTATNNQPQHF	TGTGCCAGCAGGGCCGGGACAGCGACCAACAATCAGCCCCAGCATTTT
TRBV3-1	TRBJ1-3	.	many	CASTDRGSGNTIYF	TGTGCCAGCACTGACCGGGGCTCTGGAAACACCATATATTTT
TRBV9	TRBJ1-3	.	many	CASSALGHSGNTIYF	TGTGCCAGCAGCGCATTGGGACACTCTGGAAACACCATATATTTT
TRBV4-1	TRBJ2-7	TRBD2	few	CASSPGTSGRAFYEQYF	TGCGCCAGCAGCCCAGGGACTAGCGGGAGGGCCTTCTACGAGCAGTACTTC
TRBV2	TRBJ1-1	.	.	CASRFQRNTEAFF	TGTGCCAGTCGTTTCCAGAGAAACACTGAAGCTTTCTTT
TRBV6-2/TRBV6-3	TRBJ1-4	TRBD1	.	CASSLTGQIMEKLFF	TGTGCCAGCAGCTTGACAGGGCAGATAATGGAAAAACTGTTTTTT
TRBV20-1	TRBJ2-1	.	medium-sized	CSASAGTDNNEQFF	TGCAGTGCTAGCGCAGGGACGGATAACAATGAGCAGTTCTTC
TRBV20-1	TRBJ2-1	TRBD2	many	CSALAGGNNNEQFF	TGCAGTGCCCTAGCGGGGGGGAACAACAATGAGCAGTTCTTC
TRBV10-1	TRBJ2-5	TRBD1	many	CASSERPGGVETQYF	TGCGCCAGCAGTGAGAGGCCAGGGGGTGTAGAGACCCAGTACTTC
TRBV19	TRBJ2-7	TRBD1	once	CASSIVDRVHEQYF	TGTGCCAGTAGTATAGTTGACAGGGTGCACGAGCAGTACTTC
TRBV18	TRBJ1-2	TRBD1	large	CASSPGDRDNYGYTF	TGTGCCAGCTCACCAGGGGACAGGGATAACTATGGCTACACCTTC
TRBV7-2	TRBJ1-2	.	many	CASSSLEDLFKVNYGYTF	TGTGCCAGCAGCTCCCTCGAGGATCTCTTTAAGGTTAACTATGGCTACACCTTC
TRBV9	TRBJ1-6	.	many	CASSVGVPPLHF	TGTGCCAGCAGCGTAGGGGTACCGCCCCTCCACTTT
TRBV4-2	TRBJ1-3	TRBD1	.	CASSHRPGQCTGNTIYF	TGTGCCAGCAGCCATAGACCGGGACAGTGTACTGGAAACACCATATATTTT
TRBV5-4	TRBJ1-5	.	.	CASSLGPEQDQPQHF	TGTGCCAGCAGCTTGGGGCCAGAGCAGGATCAGCCCCAGCATTTT
TRBV20-1	TRBJ1-1	.	few	CSGGGDLYTGSEAFF	TGCAGTGGAGGTGGGGACCTCTACACAGGGTCCGAAGCTTTCTTT
TRBV18	TRBJ1-2	.	.	CASSPARDYGYTF	TGTGCCAGCTCACCAGCCCGTGACTATGGCTACACCTTC
TRBV4-1	TRBJ1-2	TRBD1	many	CASSPLDRANYGYTF	TGCGCCAGCAGCCCGTTGGACAGGGCTAACTATGGCTACACCTTC
TRBV12-3/TRBV12-4	TRBJ2-4	TRBD2	many	CASSLTSTSDLAKNIQYF	TGTGCCAGCAGTTTGACGTCTACTAGCGACCTAGCCAAAAACATTCAGTACTTC
TRBV9	TRBJ2-7	TRBD1	hyperexpanded	CASSGSGTAPYEQYF	TGTGCCAGCAGCGGTTCCGGGACAGCTCCCTACGAGCAGTACTTC
TRBV11-2	TRBJ2-1	.	many	CASSSTLLAPEQFF	TGTGCCAGCAGCTCCACCCTACTAGCTCCTGAGCAGTTCTTC
TRBV20-1	TRBJ2-3	TRBD2	many	CSARAAGSYTDTQYF	TGCAGTGCTAGAGCAGCGGGATCTTACACAGATACGCAGTATTTT
TRBV10-3	TRBJ1-2	.	many	CATTGRIANYGYTF	TGTGCCACCACTGGGAGGATAGCTAACTATGGCTACACCTTC
TRBV28	TRBJ2-7	TRBD2	.	CASRRYSGIGNEQYF	TGTGCCAGCAGGAGATATAGCGGGATAGGCAACGAGCAGTACTTC
TRBV3-1	TRBJ2-7	.	once	CASSQPGPYLYEQYF	TGTGCCAGCAGCCAGCCGGGTCCTTACCTCTACGAGCAGTACTTC
TRBV19	TRBJ1-5	.	.	CASSPWSQSNQPQHF	TGTGCCAGTAGCCCTTGGAGCCAAAGCAATCAGCCCCAGCATTTT
TRBV3-1	TRBJ1-1	.	many	CASSQEGDLDAFF	TGTGCCAGCAGCCAAGAGGGGGACTTAGATGCTTTCTTT